This is a list of T cell receptor beta chains from one sample in a study of T cells after yellow fever vaccination. TCRdb called the 5' RACE reads again in MiXCR, with one record for every CDR3 protein. The sample has some 29,000 distinct CDR3 sequences, 5% seen once; the top ten hold roughly 39%. The sample consisted of CD8+ T cells sorted from PBMCs, taken 10 days after the yellow fever booster vaccination. These receptors were obtained from a man aged 25 to 40 who received the YFV17D yellow fever vaccine. Both conserved end residues are part of each CDR3. The order of the fields is CDR3 DNA, CDR3 protein, V gene, D gene, clone size, J gene. A D gene is named only where the DNA matches it firmly. Only some rows state a clone size, as once, few, many or a class for expanded clones.

TGTGCCAGCAGTAAACTGACCGAAAGGGTCTCCTATAATTCACCCCTCCACTTT,CASSKLTERVSYNSPLHF,TRBV6-5,.,many,TRBJ1-6
TGCAGTGCCTCGGGACACCTAAGCTCCTACAATGAGCAGTTCTTC,CSASGHLSSYNEQFF,TRBV20-1,.,many,TRBJ2-1
TGTGCCAGCAGTAAGGTGCACCTTAATGAAAAACTGTTTTTT,CASSKVHLNEKLFF,TRBV27,.,many,TRBJ1-4
TGCAGTGCTAGTTTGTTGGGAGCCATAAACGTGGGCTCCTACAATGAGCAGTTCTTC,CSASLLGAINVGSYNEQFF,TRBV20-1,.,many,TRBJ2-1
TGTGCCAGCAGTTTGGAAATGGGTGAGCAGTTCTTC,CASSLEMGEQFF,TRBV12-3/TRBV12-4,.,many,TRBJ2-1
TGTGCCAGCAGTTTTACGGAGGGTAACACAGATACGCAGTATTTT,CASSFTEGNTDTQYF,TRBV27,.,many,TRBJ2-3
TGTGCCAGCATTGAGTACACCGGGGAGCTGTTTTTT,CASIEYTGELFF,TRBV12-3/TRBV12-4,.,many,TRBJ2-2
TGCAGCGTTGAATCCCGGGACTTGAACACTGAAGCTTTCTTT,CSVESRDLNTEAFF,TRBV29-1,.,many,TRBJ1-1
TGCGCCAGCAGCTTTACAGCGGAGACCTACGAGCAGTACTTC,CASSFTAETYEQYF,TRBV5-1,.,many,TRBJ2-7
TGTGCCAGCAGCGAGACAGGGAACGAGCAGTACTTC,CASSETGNEQYF,TRBV7-9,TRBD1,many,TRBJ2-7
TGCAGCGTTGAAGAAAGGTGGGAGACCTACCAAGAGACCCAGTACTTC,CSVEERWETYQETQYF,TRBV29-1,.,many,TRBJ2-5
TGTGCCAGCAGAACCCCACCGGGAGACTCCTACGAGCAGTACTTC,CASRTPPGDSYEQYF,TRBV6-2/TRBV6-3,.,few,TRBJ2-7
TGTGCCAGCAGCTTTTACCCAACAGGTGAAGCTTTCTTT,CASSFYPTGEAFF,TRBV11-3,.,.,TRBJ1-1
TGTGCCAGCAGAATAGCGGGGGAGTACAATGAGCAGTTCTTC,CASRIAGEYNEQFF,TRBV6-5,TRBD2,many,TRBJ2-1
TGTCCCAGCAGTGGAACGGGGGAGCTGTTTTTT,CPSSGTGELFF,TRBV12-3/TRBV12-4,.,.,TRBJ2-2
TGCAGCGCGGCGGGAGTATCCACCGGGGAGCTGTTTTTT,CSAAGVSTGELFF,TRBV29-1,TRBD2,many,TRBJ2-2
TGTGCCAGCAGTTACCAGGGCGGAGCTAACTATGGCTACACCTTC,CASSYQGGANYGYTF,TRBV6-5,.,many,TRBJ1-2
TGCAGTGCTTACGACGGGACTAGCGGGATTAATTCCTACGAGCAGTACTTC,CSAYDGTSGINSYEQYF,TRBV20-1,TRBD2,many,TRBJ2-7
TGTGCCAGCAGTTTCGGGACAGGTTCCTCCTACGAGCAGTACTTC,CASSFGTGSSYEQYF,TRBV6-5,TRBD1,many,TRBJ2-7
TGCGCCAGCAGCTTGTGGCTAGAATCGACGGGGAATGAGCAGTTCTTC,CASSLWLESTGNEQFF,TRBV5-1,.,many,TRBJ2-1
TGTGCCACCTCGTCCGGGGCGATTAGCACAGATACGCAGTATTTT,CATSSGAISTDTQYF,TRBV7-2,.,many,TRBJ2-3
TGTGCCAGCAGCCCAGACGGACTAGCGGGAGCAGTTGAGCAGTTCTTC,CASSPDGLAGAVEQFF,TRBV11-3,TRBD2,many,TRBJ2-1
TGTGCCAGCAGCCCAGGACAGGGGGCGGGGGAGCAGTACTTC,CASSPGQGAGEQYF,TRBV5-5,TRBD1,many,TRBJ2-7
TGTGCCAGCAGCCCCAGGGACTATGGCTACACCTTC,CASSPRDYGYTF,TRBV7-9,.,many,TRBJ1-2
TGTGCCAGCAGTCTTAGCGGGAGTGGTTATTACAATGAGCAGTTCTTC,CASSLSGSGYYNEQFF,TRBV9,TRBD2,many,TRBJ2-1
TGCAGTGCTCCCAGGGAGTTTTCAGTCGGAGGGCAGTTCTTC,CSAPREFSVGGQFF,TRBV20-1,.,many,TRBJ2-1
TGTGCCAGCAGTGAAGACCGGGAGACCCAGTACTTC,CASSEDRETQYF,TRBV25-1,.,many,TRBJ2-5
TGTGCCAGCTGCGGACTAGCGGACGCTCCTGGGGCCAACGTCCTGACTTTC,CASCGLADAPGANVLTF,TRBV28,TRBD2,many,TRBJ2-6
TGTGCCAGCAGTTTGGTCACCAGCTCCTACGAGCAGTACTTC,CASSLVTSSYEQYF,TRBV28,.,many,TRBJ2-7
TGTGCCAGCAGTGCCCCCGGAAGGCGCTACGAGCAGTACTTC,CASSAPGRRYEQYF,TRBV28,.,many,TRBJ2-7
TGTGCCAGCAGCCCAGTAGGAGGAGATAATGAGCAGTTCTTC,CASSPVGGDNEQFF,TRBV9,.,many,TRBJ2-1
TGTGCCAGCAGTTTAGACCCAGCGGGAGTGGACGAGCAGTACTTC,CASSLDPAGVDEQYF,TRBV12-3/TRBV12-4,TRBD2,many,TRBJ2-7
TGTGCCAGCAGGTCACTAAGCTCCTACGAGCAGTACTTC,CASRSLSSYEQYF,TRBV28,.,few,TRBJ2-7
TGTGCCAGCACCCCCTCTGAGGGGAGCAATCAGCCCCAGCATTTT,CASTPSEGSNQPQHF,TRBV19,.,many,TRBJ1-5
TGTGCCAGCAGCCTCCAGGCGCAAGGTCTCGGTTCACCCCTCCACTTT,CASSLQAQGLGSPLHF,TRBV28,.,many,TRBJ1-6
TGTGCCACAGGGGCTAGCGGGAGCCACAATGAGCAGTTCTTC,CATGASGSHNEQFF,TRBV10-3,TRBD2,many,TRBJ2-1
TGTGCCTGCAGCAAGGAGGTCCGGGGGCCGTTCGGCGAGCAGTACTTC,CACSKEVRGPFGEQYF,TRBV3-1,.,.,TRBJ2-7
TGTGCCAGCAGCCCAAGGGTCGCTGAAGCTTTCTTT,CASSPRVAEAFF,TRBV7-8,.,.,TRBJ1-1
TGTGCCAGCAGCCTAAATGTGAGGCCTTACCGGGACAGGAGGGAGGGCTTCAATCAGCCCCAGCATTTT,CASSLNVRPYRDRREGFNQPQHF,TRBV3-1,TRBD1,many,TRBJ1-5
TGCAGTGCCGCGTCCTCCGGGACTAGCGGAGATACTAGCACAGATACGCAGTATTTT,CSAASSGTSGDTSTDTQYF,TRBV20-1,TRBD2,many,TRBJ2-3
TGTGCCAGCAGCTTAGTTTACGGGACAGGGATCCAAGAGACCCAGTACTTC,CASSLVYGTGIQETQYF,TRBV11-2,TRBD1,many,TRBJ2-5
TGTGCCAGCAGTGTCCGCGGCGGGGTCAATGAGCAGTTCTTC,CASSVRGGVNEQFF,TRBV27,.,many,TRBJ2-1
TGCGCCAGCAGCCTCAGGGGGGAGCAGTACTTC,CASSLRGEQYF,TRBV5-1,TRBD1,many,TRBJ2-7
TGTGCCAGCACCCTAAGGTCGGAGAACACCGGGGAGCTGTTTTTT,CASTLRSENTGELFF,TRBV6-2/TRBV6-3,.,many,TRBJ2-2
TGTGCCAGCCTCCCCCCTGGTTCCAATGAGCAGTTCTTC,CASLPPGSNEQFF,TRBV7-9,.,.,TRBJ2-1
TGTGCCAGCAGGACCTTGGACAGAATAGAGACCCAGTACTTC,CASRTLDRIETQYF,TRBV7-9,.,.,TRBJ2-5
TGCAGCGGTCAAACCGCCGGGGAGCTGTTTTTT,CSGQTAGELFF,TRBV29-1,.,many,TRBJ2-2
TGTGCCAGCAGTTTCGTAGCTGAGTACATTTGGGGTGAGCAGTTCTTC,CASSFVAEYIWGEQFF,TRBV28,.,.,TRBJ2-1
TGTGCCAGCAGTTCCCTCCCTTGGGAGCGGGAGGCCCACGAGCAGTACTTC,CASSSLPWEREAHEQYF,TRBV27,TRBD2,many,TRBJ2-7
TGTGCCAGCAGAGGGTATGGCTACACCTTC,CASRGYGYTF,TRBV6-5,.,many,TRBJ1-2
TGTGCCAGCAGCCCCTGGACTAGCGGGACTGAGCAGTTCTTC,CASSPWTSGTEQFF,TRBV7-9,TRBD2,many,TRBJ2-1
TGTGCCAGCAGTGAGTTCGCCAGTCCCCAAACCCCCTACGAGCAGTACTTC,CASSEFASPQTPYEQYF,TRBV2,.,medium-sized,TRBJ2-7
TGCGCCAGCAGCCAAGGGGTGCGGGATGGGACCGGGGAGCTGTTTTTT,CASSQGVRDGTGELFF,TRBV4-3,.,many,TRBJ2-2
TGTGCCAGCAGCCTAGTAGGGGTCGATGAGCAGTTCTTC,CASSLVGVDEQFF,TRBV7-2,.,many,TRBJ2-1
TGCAGTGCCTTTAGCGGGAGTTCCCTATACAATGAGCAGTTCTTC,CSAFSGSSLYNEQFF,TRBV20-1,TRBD2,few,TRBJ2-1
TGCAGTGCCACCGGGACTAGCGGGATCATCCTAACCTACGAGCAGTACTTC,CSATGTSGIILTYEQYF,TRBV20-1,TRBD2,.,TRBJ2-7
TGTGCCAGTAAAGCACTGGGGGGAGGGCCCTCCTACGAGCAGTACTTC,CASKALGGGPSYEQYF,TRBV28,TRBD2,many,TRBJ2-7
TGTGCCGGCTCTAGGCGCAATGAGCAGTTCTTC,CAGSRRNEQFF,TRBV7-6,.,many,TRBJ2-1
TGTGCCAGCTCCTTTGGGCAGGGGGCGTACAATGAGCAGTTCTTC,CASSFGQGAYNEQFF,TRBV12-3/TRBV12-4,TRBD1,many,TRBJ2-1
TGTGCCAGCAGCCAAGAGTCGGACAGGGTGAACACCGGGGAGCTGTTTTTT,CASSQESDRVNTGELFF,TRBV3-1,TRBD1,many,TRBJ2-2